This entry describes one T cell receptor (beta chain). This clone was detected once. The antigen this receptor binds is unknown. Base qualities were left out, and no much larger clone turns up one base away. This sample is part of a study of OX40 agonist ivuxolimab in advanced cancers. At the level of the whole study: Ivuxolimab, which targeted the costimulatory receptor OX40 (CD134), was an agonistic, fully human IgG2 monoclonal antibody. Of the roughly 51 dose-escalation patients, hepatocellular carcinoma was present in about 20, melanoma in roughly 15, renal cell carcinoma in 9 and head and neck cancer in 9. Intravenous ivuxolimab was administered to patients every 2 weeks at six dose levels: 0.01, 0.1, 0.3, 1.5, 3 and 10 mg/kg. Prior anti-PD-1, anti-PD-L1 or anti-CTLA-4 therapy was permitted, and about two fifths of dose-escalation patients had received checkpoint inhibitors. Partial responses occurred in three dose-escalation patients, of whom one had hepatocellular carcinoma and two had cutaneous melanoma. The paper covers the monotherapy dose-escalation part of the phase I ivuxolimab trial, which included N ≈ 50 patients. The point of sequencing TCRbeta in the periphery was to test whether ivuxolimab changed TCR sequence diversity and drove clonal T-cell expansion. In the dose-escalation cohort, 82.7% of patients were male, and the mean age was around 60 years, with a range of about 23 to 90. Summary of the overall study and its limitations: Antigen specificity was not determined for the clonally expanded peripheral T cells. After ivuxolimab, expanded clones were on average more numerous among CD8+ T cells than among CD4+ T cells. At doses of 0.1 to 3.0 mg/kg, clonal expansion of both CD4+ and CD8+ T cells in blood was seen between baseline and week 6. In partial responders in the 0.1-3.0 mg/kg groups, normalized peripheral clonal expansion was found to be among the lowest, especially among CD8+ T cells. Low levels of normalized T-cell clonal expansion were also seen in some nonresponding patients.

The CDR1 and CDR2 encoded by the germline V gene (reference sequence) are LNHNV and YYDKDF. V is pared back by 3 bases and J by 2 bases, with 21 bases lying between the germline termini. From the cysteine through the phenylalanine, the CDR3 covers 18 amino acids. Here the CDR3 DNA is all that survives: 54 bases in frame from base 1. Patients with autoimmune disease history or receiving systemic immunosuppression were excluded from the trial. Peripheral blood for TCR sequencing was drawn from every dose cohort at baseline, at cycle 4 day 1 and at cycle 7 day 1. The samples were taken from a phase I, first-in-human, multicenter, open-label dose-escalation trial of ivuxolimab. Adults with locally advanced or metastatic melanoma, renal cell, hepatocellular, or head and neck squamous cell carcinoma were enrolled in the trial. Before TCR sequencing, CD4+ T cells and CD8+ T cells were sorted from peripheral blood as separate populations.

For sequencing of the TCRbeta CDR3 region, genomic DNA was extracted from the sorted cells. The immunoSEQ Assay was used for sequencing of TCRbeta CDR3 regions. TCRdb took over this immuneACCESS table, retaining in-frame rearrangements with V and J assigned. Such tables are incomplete; in checked studies, under half of the missing clones stem from an unresolved V gene, and the remainder is unexplained. The sample yields tens of thousands of clones; around 91% were counted once. The ten top clones hold about 10% of the sample. Here the sequenced sample was CD4+ or CD8+ T cells sorted from blood, taken in a trial of the OX40 agonist ivuxolimab. This chain joins TRBV15 to TRBJ2-3, and perhaps TRBD2 as D gene, on 5 matching bases. This clonotype was obtained from an adult with an advanced solid tumor such as melanoma, head and neck, liver or kidney cancer. The DNA is TGTGCCACCAGCAGCCCTCCCGCAGCGGTTTTTATCACAGATACGCAGTATTTT. Its translation reads: CATSSPPAAVFITDTQYF. With the rest looked up from the reference TRBV15 and TRBJ2-3 genes rather than sequenced, the full variable domain is DAMVIQNPRYQVTQFGKPVTLSCSQTLNHNVMYWYQQKSSQAPKLLFHYYDKDFNNEADTPDNFQSRRPNTSFCFLDIRSPGLGDTAMYLCATSSPPAAVFITDTQYFGPGTRLTVL.